This entry concerns a single T cell receptor (beta chain). V dropped 1 base and J dropped 8; count of bases not matched to a gene: 7. The CDR3 sequence is 15 residues long. Per germline, CDR1 SNHLY and CDR2 FYNNEI. The sample belongs to a study of T cell responses to AZD1222 COVID-19 vaccine. Sequencing was performed with immunoSEQ multiplex PCR; in TCRdb, only in-frame clones are kept and a portion is missing. The sample shows roughly 150,000 clones, 88% of them seen only once. The sequencing here drew on peripheral blood, taken on day 0 of AZD1222 vaccination. This clonotype was sampled from an adult in good health. The chain couples TRBV2 to TRBJ2-1; 8 nucleotides agree with TRBD1. The CDR3 nucleotides read TGTGCCAGCAGTGAAGGGGGACAGGTGGCATATGAGCAGTTCTTC. Its translation is CASSEGGQVAYEQFF.